The text below deals with one T cell receptor beta chain. It has no known antigen specificity. Per-nucleotide qualities are absent, and no much larger clonotype sits a single base away. The immunoSEQ Assay, a bias-controlled multiplex PCR, was used to amplify TCRbeta CDR3 regions from genomic DNA. The authors' pipeline ran thus. Within the assay, amplification of reference gene primers was used to estimate how many nucleated cells each sample contained. To quantify the absolute abundance of each unique TCRbeta CDR3 rearrangement, sequence reads were collapsed and filtered. For each sample, productive Simpson clonality was calculated as the square root of Simpson's diversity index over productive rearrangements. This immuneACCESS table, as held by TCRdb, lists in-frame sequences with V and J called but not all clones. Of the missing ones, under half trace to an unresolved V gene in checked studies; the others have no known cause. From that table come the V and J calls and clone size; the DNA was used to work out D and trimming. The sample profile shows more than 85,000 clones; around 83% of them were found once. The ten largest clones represent about 16% of the sample.

Each collaborating institution followed its own protocols to collect whole blood in K2EDTA tubes. Collaborator samples were shipped for TCRbeta analysis as frozen whole blood, isolated PBMCs, or DNA extracted from either sample type. These data originate in a study of blood T cell repertoires in COVID-19 (dated by TCRdb to about 2020). For context, the study as a whole: Samples covering the acute and convalescent phases of COVID-19 were provided by collaborators in the United States, Italy and Spain. The prospective study material was composed of cDNA or gDNA derived from T cells, B-cell-depleted T cells, or PBMCs. Deeply sampled blood TCRbeta repertoires from subjects exposed to, actively infected with, or recovered from COVID-19 were included in the dataset. The repertoires were released in a freely available public database intended as a resource for research on the immune response to SARS-CoV-2. The samples were drawn from the first 160 participants of the ongoing ImmuneRACE study and from some 1,300 subjects provided by 6 global collaborators. A de-identified subject ID, COVID-19 status, age in years and sex were almost always included in the sample metadata. Where available, HLA class I and class II types were taken from metadata supplied by the sample provider and were not determined by assay-based typing. General conclusions and limits of the study: How much clinical and demographic metadata was included differed by source and by participant, and the metadata was provided uncurated.

The clonotype comes from a woman of 80 years or more with acute or convalescent COVID-19. The sample comprised peripheral blood.

The CDR3 corresponds to CATSDGTGERGPADTQYF. The DNA reads TGTGCCACCAGTGATGGGACAGGGGAAAGGGGTCCGGCAGATACGCAGTATTTT. The chain employs TRBV24-1 and TRBJ2-3; 10 central bases correspond to TRBD1. At the junction V is shortened by 3 bases and J by 4 bases; bases outside the gene matches: 12. Reading from cysteine to phenylalanine, the CDR3 counts 18 amino acids. The DNA shown is the 54-base CDR3, in frame from base 1. The germline V gene gives CDR1 as KGHDR and CDR2 as SFDVKD.